Below, 5 T cell receptor beta chains from the same sample are listed, as sequenced in a study of cytomegalovirus exposure and HLA in healthy donors. The PCR had 60 Vbeta and 13 Jbeta primers. Produced via immunoSEQ multiplex PCR; TCRdb's table is partial and in-frame only. The sample has about 110,000 clones, more than 70% seen once. Sequencing input: PBMCs. All receptors derive from a man aged 18 to 30 in good health and CMV-seronegative.

Concerning this clone itself: The same CDR3 also results from other DNA sequences found in this sample. The V gene is TRBV6-4, the J gene TRBJ1-1, with D unclear. Deletions cut 6 bases from V and 0 bases from J, with 14 bases between. The CDR3 contains 15 residues. Germline CDR1 MRHNA, CDR2 SNTAGT. The DNA for the CDR3 is TGTGCCAGCAGACTAGATTCGGGGATGAACACTGAAGCTTTCTTT. Translated: CASRLDSGMNTEAFF.

The CDR3 here is CASSFSQGAGTQYF. CDR3 coding DNA: TGTGCCAGCAGCTTCTCACAGGGGGCTGGTACGCAGTATTTT. This chain connects TRBV7-6 to TRBJ2-3; 9 bases match TRBD1. Germline CDR1 is SGHVS and CDR2 is FNYEAQ. The length of the CDR3 is 14 residues. J was trimmed by 8 bases and V by 3 bases; bases with no gene match: 6.

The rearrangement links TRBV27 to TRBJ2-5; 9 bases align to TRBD1. Germline values: CDR1 MNHEY, CDR2 SMNVEV (reference sequence). The CDR3 runs to 14 residues. The trim removed 7 bases at V and 5 bases at J, leaving 8 bases unmatched. The CDR3 coding sequence is TGTGCCAGCAAAACGAACAGGGGGCTTGAGACCCAGTACTTC. This codes for CASKTNRGLETQYF.

J is TRBJ2-1 and V is TRBV5-4; 9 positions match TRBD1. This CDR3 is 16 amino acids long. The V gene's germline CDR1 is SGHNT and CDR2 YYREEE (reference sequence). V was pared by 4 bases and J by 4 bases, with 9 bases of the junction left unmatched. This CDR3 reads CASSARTGAPYNEQFF. The CDR3 DNA is TGTGCCAGCAGCGCAAGGACAGGGGCCCCTTACAATGAGCAGTTCTTC.

V is TRBV11-2 and J is TRBJ2-7, with 7 bases lining up with TRBD2. Germline CDR1 and CDR2: SGHAT and FQNNGV. This CDR3 region has 14 residues. V lost 1 base, J lost 0 bases, and 0 bases stayed unmatched. CDR3 sequence: CASSLGTSSYEQYF. DNA of the CDR3: TGTGCCAGCAGCTTAGGGACTAGCTCCTACGAGCAGTACTTC.